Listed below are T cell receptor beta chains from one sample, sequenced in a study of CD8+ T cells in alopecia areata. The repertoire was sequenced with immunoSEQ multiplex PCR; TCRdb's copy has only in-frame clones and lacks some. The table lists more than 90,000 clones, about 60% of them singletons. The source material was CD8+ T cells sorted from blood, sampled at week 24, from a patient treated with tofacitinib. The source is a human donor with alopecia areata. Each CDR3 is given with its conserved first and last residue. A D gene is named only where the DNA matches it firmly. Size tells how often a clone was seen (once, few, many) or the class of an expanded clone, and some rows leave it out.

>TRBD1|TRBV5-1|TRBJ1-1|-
CASSLGQGRTEAFF
TGCGCCAGCAGCCTTGGACAGGGCAGAACTGAAGCTTTCTTT
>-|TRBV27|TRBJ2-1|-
CASSLGPTPGNEQFF
TGTGCCAGCAGTTTAGGTCCCACGCCCGGCAATGAGCAGTTCTTC
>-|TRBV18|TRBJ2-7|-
CASSPGSYEQYF
TGTGCCAGCTCACCAGGGTCCTACGAGCAGTACTTC
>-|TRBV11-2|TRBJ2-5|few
CASSLVGVQETQYF
TGTGCCAGCAGCTTAGTCGGCGTCCAAGAGACCCAGTACTTC
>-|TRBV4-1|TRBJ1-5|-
CASSQERATGTQHF
TGCGCCAGCAGCCAAGAGAGGGCCACGGGGACCCAGCATTTT
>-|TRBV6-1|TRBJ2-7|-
CASSEGVSYEQYF
TGTGCCAGCAGTGAAGGGGTTTCCTACGAGCAGTACTTC
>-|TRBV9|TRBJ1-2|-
CASSVGAHGYTF
TGTGCCAGCAGCGTAGGGGCACATGGCTACACCTTC
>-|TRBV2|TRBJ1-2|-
CASRAEDLRDKKLFGYTF
TGTGCCAGCAGGGCGGAGGACCTTCGGGACAAGAAATTGTTCGGCTACACCTTC
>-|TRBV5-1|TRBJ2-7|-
CASSYRDSRRSYEQYF
TGCGCCAGCAGCTACCGGGACTCCCGAAGGTCATACGAGCAGTACTTC
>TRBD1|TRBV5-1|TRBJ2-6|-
CASTRQGVFASSGANVLTF
TGCGCCAGCACGCGACAGGGGGTCTTTGCCTCCTCTGGGGCCAACGTCCTGACTTTC
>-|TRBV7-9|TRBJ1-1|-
CASRGGMNTEAFF
TGTGCCAGTCGAGGGGGGATGAACACTGAAGCTTTCTTT
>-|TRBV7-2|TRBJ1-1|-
CASSLGLGIEAFF
TGTGCCAGCAGCTTAGGGCTAGGAATTGAAGCTTTCTTT
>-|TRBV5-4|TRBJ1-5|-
CASSLGANQPQHF
TGTGCCAGCAGCTTGGGTGCCAATCAGCCCCAGCATTTT
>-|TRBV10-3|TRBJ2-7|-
CATRAAGSDEQYF
TGTGCCACACGGGCGGCAGGGTCCGACGAGCAGTACTTC
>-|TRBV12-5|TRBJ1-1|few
CASGLVYRDSNTEAFF
TGTGCTAGTGGTTTGGTCTACAGGGATTCCAACACTGAAGCTTTCTTT
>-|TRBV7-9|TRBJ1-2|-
CANDKWAPDYGYTF
TGTGCCAACGACAAGTGGGCTCCTGACTATGGCTACACCTTC
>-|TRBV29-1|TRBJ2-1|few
CSVDRSERDEQFF
TGCAGCGTTGATAGGTCGGAGAGGGACGAGCAGTTCTTC
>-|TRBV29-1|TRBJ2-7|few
CSVEARDTYEQYF
TGCAGCGTTGAGGCCAGGGATACCTACGAGCAGTACTTC
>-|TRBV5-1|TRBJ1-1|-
CASRWAMNTEAFF
TGCGCCAGCAGATGGGCCATGAACACTGAAGCTTTCTTT
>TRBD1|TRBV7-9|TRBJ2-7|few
CASSLSPGQGTYEQYF
TGTGCCAGCAGCTTATCTCCGGGACAGGGGACCTACGAGCAGTACTTC
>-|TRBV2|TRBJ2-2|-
CASSPTENTGELFF
TGTGCCAGCAGTCCGACAGAGAACACCGGGGAGCTGTTTTTT
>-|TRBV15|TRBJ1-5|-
CATSRDMGASQPQHF
TGTGCCACCAGCAGAGATATGGGGGCTAGTCAGCCCCAGCATTTT
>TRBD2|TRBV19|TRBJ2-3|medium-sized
CASSISGGASDTQYF
TGTGCCAGTAGTATTAGCGGGGGGGCCTCAGATACGCAGTATTTT
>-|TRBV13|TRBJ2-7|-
CASSPGARVYEQYF
TGTGCCAGCAGCCCCGGGGCTCGAGTCTACGAGCAGTACTTC
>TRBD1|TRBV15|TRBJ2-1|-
CATSSTGGASNEQFF
TGTGCCACCAGCAGCACAGGGGGCGCAAGCAATGAGCAGTTCTTC
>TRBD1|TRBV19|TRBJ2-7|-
CASCGTGSSYEQYF
TGTGCCAGTTGCGGGACAGGGAGCTCCTACGAGCAGTACTTC
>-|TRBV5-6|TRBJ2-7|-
CASSFDGSYEQYF
TGTGCCAGCAGCTTCGACGGATCCTACGAGCAGTACTTC
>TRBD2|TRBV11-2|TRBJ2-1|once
CASSQERGGYNEQFF
TGTGCCAGCAGCCAAGAGCGGGGGGGCTACAATGAGCAGTTCTTC
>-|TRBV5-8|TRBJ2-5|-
CASSLDIQTQYF
TGTGCCAGCAGCTTAGACATACAGACCCAGTACTTC
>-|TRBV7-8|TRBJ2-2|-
CASSVRLSPNTGELFF
TGTGCCAGCAGCGTCAGACTAAGCCCGAACACCGGGGAGCTGTTTTTT
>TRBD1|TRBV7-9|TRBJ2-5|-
CAEGAPQGRQETQYF
TGTGCCGAAGGTGCCCCACAGGGGCGACAAGAGACCCAGTACTTC
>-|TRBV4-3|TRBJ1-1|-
CASSQLEGGPEAFF
TGCGCCAGCAGCCAACTCGAAGGAGGGCCTGAAGCTTTCTTT
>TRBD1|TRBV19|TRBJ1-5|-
CASQFGQAHNQPQHF
TGTGCCAGTCAATTCGGACAGGCACACAATCAGCCCCAGCATTTT
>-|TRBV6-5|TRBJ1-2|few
CASTGGATSGYTF
TGTGCCAGCACGGGTGGGGCGACTAGTGGCTACACCTTC
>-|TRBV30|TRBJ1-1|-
CAWSVLQGNTEAFF
TGTGCCTGGAGTGTACTTCAGGGGAACACTGAAGCTTTCTTT
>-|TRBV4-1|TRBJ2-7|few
CASSQEPQGYYEQYF
TGCGCCAGCAGCCAAGAGCCCCAAGGGTATTACGAGCAGTACTTC
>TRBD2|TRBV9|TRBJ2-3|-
CASSPQTGGTDTQYF
TGTGCCAGCAGCCCCCAAACGGGAGGAACAGATACGCAGTATTTT
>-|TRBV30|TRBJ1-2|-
CAWSVGRANYGYTF
TGTGCCTGGAGTGTCGGCAGGGCCAACTATGGCTACACCTTC
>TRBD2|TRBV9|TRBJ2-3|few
CASSPLAGGTDTQYF
TGTGCCAGCAGCCCACTAGCGGGGGGCACAGATACGCAGTATTTT
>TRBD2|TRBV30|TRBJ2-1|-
CATTGTSGNEQFF
TGTGCCACAACCGGGACTAGCGGTAATGAGCAGTTCTTC
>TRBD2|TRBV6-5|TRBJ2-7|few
CASSPGTSGFYEQYF
TGTGCCAGCAGCCCCGGGACTAGCGGCTTCTACGAGCAGTACTTC
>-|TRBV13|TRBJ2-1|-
CASSLAGNEQFF
TGTGCCAGCAGCTTAGCGGGGAATGAGCAGTTCTTC
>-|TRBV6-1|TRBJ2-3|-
CATLVDTQYF
TGTGCCACCTTAGTTGATACGCAGTATTTT
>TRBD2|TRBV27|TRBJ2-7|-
CASSSGGPSYEQYF
TGTGCCAGCAGTAGCGGGGGCCCTTCCTACGAGCAGTACTTC
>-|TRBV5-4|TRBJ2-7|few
CASSLGRQVDEQYF
TGTGCCAGCAGCTTAGGAAGACAGGTCGACGAGCAGTACTTC
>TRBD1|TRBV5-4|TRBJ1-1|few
CASSFTGGEEAFF
TGTGCCAGCAGCTTTACAGGGGGCGAAGAAGCTTTCTTT